One sample yielded the 9 T cell receptor beta chains listed below, sequenced in a study of T cells after yellow fever vaccination. Via MiXCR, TCRdb re-called the 5' RACE reads, giving one row per CDR3 protein. The sample contains 200,000 to 250,000 distinct CDR3 sequences, about 7% of which appear only once. The sample was CD4+ T cells sorted from PBMCs, taken 15 days after the yellow fever booster vaccination. The receptor source for this set is a man younger than 45 who received the YFV17D yellow fever vaccine.

The chain has TRBV24-1 and TRBJ2-1; D is possibly TRBD2 (5 bases). Trimming took off 4 bases at V and 9 bases at J, with 9 bases between the two ends. Germline V gene lookup returns CDR1 KGHDR and CDR2 SFDVKD. The CDR3 contains 12 residues. CDR3 DNA: TGTGCCACCAGTGACGCCGGAGGTGAGCAGTTCTTC. It encodes CATSDAGGEQFF.

The chain carries TRBV5-1 and TRBJ2-5; 7 positions match TRBD1. V lost 8 bases and J lost 2; bases outside the gene matches: 3. Germline CDR1 SGHRS, CDR2 YFSETQ. This CDR3 has 12 residues. The CDR3 spells CASNRGQETQYF. For the CDR3, the DNA is TGCGCCAGTAACAGGGGACAAGAGACCCAGTACTTC. Variable domain in full (rest from reference TRBV5-1 and TRBJ2-5): KAGVTQTPRYLIKTRGQQVTLSCSPISGHRSVSWYQQTPGQGLQFLFEYFSETQRNKGNFPGRFSGRQFSNSRSEMNVSTLELGDSALYLCASNRGQETQYFGPGTRLLVL.

This clonotype was picked up many times. This rearrangement joins TRBV20-1 to TRBJ2-1; 15 nucleotides match TRBD2. There are 13 residues in the CDR3. In germline, CDR1 is DFQATT, CDR2 SNEGSKA (reference sequence). V gave up 5 bases and J gave up 15 bases; unmatched junction bases: 8. The chain's CDR3 is CSASGTSGGKRFF. CDR3 bases: TGCAGTGCTTCCGGGACTAGCGGGGGGAAGCGGTTCTTC.

At least ten counts were recorded for this clonotype. The chain uses TRBV5-8 and TRBJ2-3; D uncertain. Germline V gives CDR1 SGHTS, CDR2 YDEGEE. This CDR3 has 11 amino acids. Trimming stripped 3 bases from V and 6 bases from J, with 5 bases between. Here the CDR3 DNA reads TGTGCCAGCAGCTACGGTGATACGCAGTATTTT. As protein: CASSYGDTQYF.

The genes are TRBV18 and TRBJ1-2, with 7 bases aligning to TRBD1. The CDR3 runs to 13 residues. Germline CDR1 reads KGHSH; CDR2 reads LQKENI. V lost 4 bases to trimming and J lost 2 bases; unmatched junction nucleotides: 1. The CDR3 bases are TGTGCCAGCTCACGGGGACAGAACTATGGCTACACCTTC. As protein: CASSRGQNYGYTF. Looking up the rest from reference TRBV18 and TRBJ1-2 gives the full variable domain: NAGVMQNPRHLVRRRGQEARLRCSPMKGHSHVYWYRQLPEEGLKFMVYLQKENIIDESGMPKERFSAEFPKEGPSILRIQQVVRGDSAAYFCASSRGQNYGYTFGSGTRLTVV.

This clonotype was recorded a few times. Written as DNA, the CDR3 is TGTGCCAGCAGAGCCGACTTGGGCGAGCAGTACTTC. It specifies CASRADLGEQYF. V is TRBV12-3 or TRBV12-4 and J is TRBJ2-7; no reliable D call. V gave up 6 bases and J gave up 6 bases, with 12 bases separating them. This CDR3 has 12 amino acids.

This chain connects TRBV18 to TRBJ1-1, with D hard to call. The CDR3 has 13 amino acids. Germline V gene sequence: CDR1 KGHSH, CDR2 LQKENI. Trimming cost V 2 bases and J 1 base, with 5 bases left between them. This CDR3 reads CASSPKSNTEAFF. CDR3 nucleotides: TGTGCCAGCTCACCAAAATCGAACACTGAAGCTTTCTTT.

This clonotype has more than one count but fewer than ten. This rearrangement joins TRBV6-2 or TRBV6-3 to TRBJ2-5; the match to TRBD2 covers 14 bases. The CDR3 runs 15 residues. CDR1 is MNHEY and CDR2 is SVGEGT in the germline V gene. The V segment lost 5 bases and the J segment 6 bases; nucleotides outside the gene matches: 5. The CDR3 sequence is CASSPGTSGRKTQYF. As DNA, the CDR3 is TGTGCCAGCAGTCCCGGGACTAGCGGGAGAAAGACCCAGTACTTC.

The rearrangement links TRBV6-2 or TRBV6-3 to TRBJ2-1; D not resolved. Trimming cost V 2 bases and J 5 bases, with 4 bases left between them. Per the germline V gene, CDR1 is MNHEY and CDR2 is SVGEGT. CDR3 length: 12 amino acids. CDR3 sequence: CASSYMDNEQFF. In DNA, the CDR3 is TGTGCCAGCAGTTACATGGACAATGAGCAGTTCTTC.